These T cell receptor beta chains were read from a single sample in a study of technical replicates of blood from a few donors. TCRdb keeps only in-frame clones here, not all; method: immunoSEQ multiplex PCR. In the table there are around 60,000 clones, nearly 95% of which are singletons. Sequenced: PBMCs. These TCRs come from a human donor in good health. Some clones in this sample may be carry-over from other donors' samples. The CDR3 runs from the conserved cysteine through the conserved F or W. The D gene is left open where the match is weak. Expanded clones get a size class; other rows say once, few or many, or leave the size out.

cdr3_nt: TGTGCCAGCAGTGCGGACAGGGGGCGAACCAATGAGCAGTTCTTC
cdr3_aa: CASSADRGRTNEQFF
v_call: TRBV25-1
j_call: TRBJ2-1
cdr3_length: 15
clone_size: .
d_call: TRBD1

cdr3_nt: TGTGCCAGCAGTTTGGGACAGAACACTGAAGCTTTCTTT
cdr3_aa: CASSLGQNTEAFF
v_call: TRBV7-8
j_call: TRBJ1-1
cdr3_length: 13
clone_size: .
d_call: .

cdr3_nt: TGTGCCAGCAGTCTACAGGGGAACACTGAAGCTTTCTTT
cdr3_aa: CASSLQGNTEAFF
v_call: TRBV6-1
j_call: TRBJ1-1
cdr3_length: 13
clone_size: .
d_call: .

cdr3_nt: TGTGCCACCGGGGGGGGTGATACGCAGTATTTT
cdr3_aa: CATGGGDTQYF
v_call: TRBV10-3
j_call: TRBJ2-3
cdr3_length: 11
clone_size: .
d_call: TRBD2

cdr3_nt: TGTGCCAGCAGCCCGAGTTCAGGGTTTGCTGGAAACACCATATATTTT
cdr3_aa: CASSPSSGFAGNTIYF
v_call: TRBV7-9
j_call: TRBJ1-3
cdr3_length: 16
clone_size: .
d_call: .

cdr3_nt: TGTGCCAGCAGCTTAGTTGGTCTAGCGGGCGAGACCCAGTACTTC
cdr3_aa: CASSLVGLAGETQYF
v_call: TRBV7-2
j_call: TRBJ2-5
cdr3_length: 15
clone_size: .
d_call: TRBD2

cdr3_nt: TGTGCCAGCAGTGAACTTGGAGCTTCACCCCTCCACTTT
cdr3_aa: CASSELGASPLHF
v_call: TRBV6-1
j_call: TRBJ1-6
cdr3_length: 13
clone_size: few
d_call: .

cdr3_nt: TGCAGTGCTACACAGGGGTACGGCTACACCTTC
cdr3_aa: CSATQGYGYTF
v_call: TRBV20-1
j_call: TRBJ1-2
cdr3_length: 11
clone_size: .
d_call: TRBD1

cdr3_nt: TGTGCCTGGAGTCCGGACAGGGTCGGGCCCCAGCATTTT
cdr3_aa: CAWSPDRVGPQHF
v_call: TRBV30
j_call: TRBJ1-5
cdr3_length: 13
clone_size: .
d_call: TRBD1

cdr3_nt: TGTGCCAGCAGCCCGACCGGGACAGAGATCGATCAGCCCCAGCATTTT
cdr3_aa: CASSPTGTEIDQPQHF
v_call: TRBV7-9
j_call: TRBJ1-5
cdr3_length: 16
clone_size: .
d_call: TRBD1

cdr3_nt: TGTGCCAGTAGTCGACAGCCCAACTCTGGAAACACCATATATTTT
cdr3_aa: CASSRQPNSGNTIYF
v_call: TRBV19
j_call: TRBJ1-3
cdr3_length: 15
clone_size: .
d_call: .

cdr3_nt: TGTGCCAGTAGTATCAGGGGGAACAATCAGCCCCAGCATTTT
cdr3_aa: CASSIRGNNQPQHF
v_call: TRBV19
j_call: TRBJ1-5
cdr3_length: 14
clone_size: .
d_call: TRBD1

cdr3_nt: TGTGCCAGCAGCTTTGTGAGGGAAATGAACACTGAAGCTTTCTTT
cdr3_aa: CASSFVREMNTEAFF
v_call: TRBV7-9
j_call: TRBJ1-1
cdr3_length: 15
clone_size: .
d_call: .

cdr3_nt: TGTGCCAGCAGCGTTCATAGCGGGACAAATGAGCAGTTCTTC
cdr3_aa: CASSVHSGTNEQFF
v_call: TRBV7-2
j_call: TRBJ2-1
cdr3_length: 14
clone_size: .
d_call: TRBD2

cdr3_nt: TGTGCCAGCAGCTCCCCAGGGGGGCGAAGGGAAAAACTGTTTTTT
cdr3_aa: CASSSPGGRREKLFF
v_call: TRBV4-2
j_call: TRBJ1-4
cdr3_length: 15
clone_size: once
d_call: TRBD1

cdr3_nt: TGCGCCAGCAGCTTACAGGGAGAGGGCACTGAAGCTTTCTTT
cdr3_aa: CASSLQGEGTEAFF
v_call: TRBV5-1
j_call: TRBJ1-1
cdr3_length: 14
clone_size: .
d_call: .

cdr3_nt: TGCAGCGTGCCCGGGGGGGGGACAGACACCGGGGAGCTGTTTTTT
cdr3_aa: CSVPGGGTDTGELFF
v_call: TRBV29-1
j_call: TRBJ2-2
cdr3_length: 15
clone_size: .
d_call: .